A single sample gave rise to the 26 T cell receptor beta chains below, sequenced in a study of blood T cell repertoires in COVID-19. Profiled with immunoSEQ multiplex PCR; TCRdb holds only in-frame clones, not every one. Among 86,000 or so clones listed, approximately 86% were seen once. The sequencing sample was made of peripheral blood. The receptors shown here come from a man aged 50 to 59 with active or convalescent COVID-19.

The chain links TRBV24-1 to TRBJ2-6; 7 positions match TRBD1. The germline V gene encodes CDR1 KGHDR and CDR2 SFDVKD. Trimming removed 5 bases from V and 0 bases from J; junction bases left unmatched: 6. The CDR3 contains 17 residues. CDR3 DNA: TGTGCCACCAGTGGCACAGGGGCGAGCTCTGGGGCCAACGTCCTGACTTTC. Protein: CATSGTGASSGANVLTF.

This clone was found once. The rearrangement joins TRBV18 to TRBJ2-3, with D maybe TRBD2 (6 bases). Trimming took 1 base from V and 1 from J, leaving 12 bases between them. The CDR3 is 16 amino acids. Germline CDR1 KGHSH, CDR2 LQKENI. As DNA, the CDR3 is TGTGCCAGCTCACCACGCCTCGCTAGCGGCACAGATACGCAGTATTTT. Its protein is CASSPRLASGTDTQYF.

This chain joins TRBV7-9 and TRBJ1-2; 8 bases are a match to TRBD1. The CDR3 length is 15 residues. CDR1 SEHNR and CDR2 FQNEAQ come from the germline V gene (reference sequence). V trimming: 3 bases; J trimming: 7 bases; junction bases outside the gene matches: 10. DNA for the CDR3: TGTGCCAGCAGCTTGACCACCGGGACAGGTCCTGGCTACACCTTC. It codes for CASSLTTGTGPGYTF. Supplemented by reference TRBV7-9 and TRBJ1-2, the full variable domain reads DTGVSQNPRHKITKRGQNVTFRCDPISEHNRLYWYRQTLGQGPEFLTYFQNEAQLEKSRLLSDRFSAERPKGSFSTLEIQRTEQGDSAMYLCASSLTTGTGPGYTFGSGTRLTVV.

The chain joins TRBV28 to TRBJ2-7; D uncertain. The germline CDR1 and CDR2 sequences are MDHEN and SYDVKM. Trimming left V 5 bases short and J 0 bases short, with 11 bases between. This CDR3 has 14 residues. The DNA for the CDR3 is TGTGCCAGCAGTGCCGGTCCAAGCTCCTACGAGCAGTACGTC. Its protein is CASSAGPSSYEQYV.

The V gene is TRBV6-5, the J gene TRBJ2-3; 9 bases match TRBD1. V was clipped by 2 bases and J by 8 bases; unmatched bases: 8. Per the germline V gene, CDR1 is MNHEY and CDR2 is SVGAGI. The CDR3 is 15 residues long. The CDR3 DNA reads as TGTGCCAGCAGTTACGCGCAACAGGGGGCCGGTACGCAGTATTTT. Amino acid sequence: CASSYAQQGAGTQYF.

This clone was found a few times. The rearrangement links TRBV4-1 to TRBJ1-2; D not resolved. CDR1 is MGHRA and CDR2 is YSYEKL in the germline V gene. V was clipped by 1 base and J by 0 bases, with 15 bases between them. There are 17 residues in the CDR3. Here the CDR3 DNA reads TGCGCCAGCAGCCAAGCTGTCGGGAGTTGGGCTAACTATGGCTACACCTTC. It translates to CASSQAVGSWANYGYTF.

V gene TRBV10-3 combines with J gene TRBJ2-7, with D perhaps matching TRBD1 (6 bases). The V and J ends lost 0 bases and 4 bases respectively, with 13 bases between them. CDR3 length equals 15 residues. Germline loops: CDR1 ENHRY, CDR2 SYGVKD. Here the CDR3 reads CAISESTGGGYEQYF. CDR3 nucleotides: TGTGCCATCAGTGAGTCGACAGGTGGGGGTTACGAGCAGTACTTC.

The CDR3 region is CASSIGAATYGYTF. For the CDR3, the DNA is TGTGCCAGTAGTATAGGGGCCGCAACCTATGGCTACACCTTC. The genes are TRBV19 and TRBJ1-2; D is unresolved. This CDR3 spans 14 amino acids. Germline CDR1 is LNHDA and CDR2 is SQIVND (reference sequence). V was shortened by 1 base and J by 4 bases, with 10 bases between the two germline ends. The full variable domain, rest sourced from reference TRBV19 and TRBJ1-2, is DGGITQSPKYLFRKEGQNVTLSCEQNLNHDAMYWYRQDPGQGLRLIYYSQIVNDFQKGDIAEGYSVSREKKESFPLTVTSAQKNPTAFYLCASSIGAATYGYTFGSGTRLTVV.

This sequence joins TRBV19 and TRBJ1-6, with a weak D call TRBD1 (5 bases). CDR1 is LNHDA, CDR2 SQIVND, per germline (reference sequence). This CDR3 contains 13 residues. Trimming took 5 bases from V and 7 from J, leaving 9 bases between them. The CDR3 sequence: CASSDSRNSPLHF. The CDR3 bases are TGTGCCAGTAGTGACAGTCGCAATTCACCCCTCCACTTT.

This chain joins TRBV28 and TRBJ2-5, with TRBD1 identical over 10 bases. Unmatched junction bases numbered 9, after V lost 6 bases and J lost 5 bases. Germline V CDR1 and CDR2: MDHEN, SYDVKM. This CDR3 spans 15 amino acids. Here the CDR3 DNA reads TGTGCCAGCAGCACCGAGACAGGGGGCAGTGAGACCCAGTACTTC. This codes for CASSTETGGSETQYF.

For the CDR3, the DNA is TGTGCCAGCGCCGGGACTAGCACTAACGAGCAGTACTTC. This encodes CASAGTSTNEQYF. This chain links TRBV6-6 with TRBJ2-7; 9 bases are shared with TRBD2. Trimming cost V 8 bases and J 5 bases; bases outside gene matches: 7. This CDR3 comprises 13 residues. CDR1 and CDR2 (germline): MNHNY, SVGAGI (reference sequence).

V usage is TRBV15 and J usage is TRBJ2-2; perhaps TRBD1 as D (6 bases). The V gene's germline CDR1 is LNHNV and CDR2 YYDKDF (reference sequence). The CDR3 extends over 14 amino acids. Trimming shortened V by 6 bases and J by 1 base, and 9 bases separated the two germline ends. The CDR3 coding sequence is TGTGCCACCAGGACGGACAGGAACACCGGGGAGCTGTTTTTT. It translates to CATRTDRNTGELFF.

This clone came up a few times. The CDR3 bases are TGCGCCAGCAGTGAGTCGGCGGGGTCAAACACCGGGGAGCTGTTTTTT. Its translation is CASSESAGSNTGELFF. V is TRBV10-1 and J is TRBJ2-2, with D maybe TRBD2 (6 bases). This CDR3 is 16 amino acids long. V shed 0 bases and J shed 2 bases, with 10 bases lying between them. The germline gives CDR1 WNHNN, CDR2 SYGVQD (reference sequence).

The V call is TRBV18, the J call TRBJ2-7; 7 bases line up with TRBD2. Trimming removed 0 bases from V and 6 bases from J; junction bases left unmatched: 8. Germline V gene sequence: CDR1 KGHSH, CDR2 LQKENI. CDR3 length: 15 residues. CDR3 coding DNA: TGTGCCAGCTCACCACCATCCCTCAGGGAGGGCGAGCAGTACTTC. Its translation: CASSPPSLREGEQYF.

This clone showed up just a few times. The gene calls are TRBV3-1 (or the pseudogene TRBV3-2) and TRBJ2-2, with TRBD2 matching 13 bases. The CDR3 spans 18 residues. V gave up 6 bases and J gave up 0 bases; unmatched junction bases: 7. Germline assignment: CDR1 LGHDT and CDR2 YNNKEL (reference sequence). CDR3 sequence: CASRRLAGGETNTGELFF. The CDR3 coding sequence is TGTGCCAGCAGAAGACTAGCGGGGGGAGAAACGAACACCGGGGAGCTGTTTTTT.

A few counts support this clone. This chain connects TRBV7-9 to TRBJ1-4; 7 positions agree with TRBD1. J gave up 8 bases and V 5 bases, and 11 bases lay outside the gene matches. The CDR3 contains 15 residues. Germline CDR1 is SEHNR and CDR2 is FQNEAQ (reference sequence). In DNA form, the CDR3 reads TGTGCCAGCAGCGAGAGAGGGGGCGGAATGGAAAAACTGTTTTTT. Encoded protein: CASSERGGGMEKLFF.

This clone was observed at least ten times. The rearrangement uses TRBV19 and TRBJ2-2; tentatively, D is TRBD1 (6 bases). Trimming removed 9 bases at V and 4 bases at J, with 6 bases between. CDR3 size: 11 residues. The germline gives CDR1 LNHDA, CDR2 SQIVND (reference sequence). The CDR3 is CASRGTGELFF. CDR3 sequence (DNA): TGTGCCAGCAGGGGCACCGGGGAGCTGTTTTTT.

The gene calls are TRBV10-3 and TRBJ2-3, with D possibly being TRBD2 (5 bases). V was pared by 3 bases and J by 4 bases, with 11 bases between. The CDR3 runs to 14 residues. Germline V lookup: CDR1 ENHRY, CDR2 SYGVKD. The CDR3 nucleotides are TGTGCCATCAGTGAAGGTTCCGGGGCAGATACGCAGTATTTT. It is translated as CAISEGSGADTQYF.

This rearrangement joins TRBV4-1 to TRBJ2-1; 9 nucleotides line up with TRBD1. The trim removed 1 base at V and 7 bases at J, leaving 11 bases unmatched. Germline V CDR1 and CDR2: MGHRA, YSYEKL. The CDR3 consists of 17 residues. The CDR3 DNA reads TGCGCCAGCAGCCAAGTCCGGACAGGGGCTATAGGGAATGAGCAGTTCTTC. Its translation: CASSQVRTGAIGNEQFF.

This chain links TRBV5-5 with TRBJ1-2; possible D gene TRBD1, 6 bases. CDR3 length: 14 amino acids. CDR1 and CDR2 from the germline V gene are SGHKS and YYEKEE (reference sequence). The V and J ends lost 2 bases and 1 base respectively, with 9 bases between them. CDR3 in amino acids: CASSFLQGNYGYTF. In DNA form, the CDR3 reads TGTGCCAGCAGCTTCCTACAGGGTAACTATGGCTACACCTTC.

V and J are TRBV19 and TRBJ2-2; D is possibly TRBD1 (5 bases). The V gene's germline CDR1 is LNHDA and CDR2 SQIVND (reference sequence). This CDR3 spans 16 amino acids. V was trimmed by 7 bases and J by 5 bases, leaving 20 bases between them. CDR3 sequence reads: CASKDRIGLSTGELFF. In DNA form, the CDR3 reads TGTGCCAGTAAAGACAGAATTGGATTATCGACCGGGGAGCTGTTTTTT. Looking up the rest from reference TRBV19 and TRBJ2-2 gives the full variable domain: DGGITQSPKYLFRKEGQNVTLSCEQNLNHDAMYWYRQDPGQGLRLIYYSQIVNDFQKGDIAEGYSVSREKKESFPLTVTSAQKNPTAFYLCASKDRIGLSTGELFFGEGSRLTVL.

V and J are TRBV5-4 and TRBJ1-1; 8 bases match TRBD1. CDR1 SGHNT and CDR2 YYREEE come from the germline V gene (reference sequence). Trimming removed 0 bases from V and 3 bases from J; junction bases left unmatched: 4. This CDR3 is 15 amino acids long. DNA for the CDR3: TGTGCCAGCAGCTTGGCTACAGGGGGGTACACTGAAGCTTTCTTT. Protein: CASSLATGGYTEAFF.

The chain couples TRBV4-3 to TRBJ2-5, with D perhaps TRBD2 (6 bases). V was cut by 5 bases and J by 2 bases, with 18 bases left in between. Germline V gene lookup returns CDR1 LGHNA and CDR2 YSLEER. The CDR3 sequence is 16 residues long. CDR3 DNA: TGCGCCAGCAGCGTAGGACTAACCGTACCTCAAGAGACCCAGTACTTC. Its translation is CASSVGLTVPQETQYF.

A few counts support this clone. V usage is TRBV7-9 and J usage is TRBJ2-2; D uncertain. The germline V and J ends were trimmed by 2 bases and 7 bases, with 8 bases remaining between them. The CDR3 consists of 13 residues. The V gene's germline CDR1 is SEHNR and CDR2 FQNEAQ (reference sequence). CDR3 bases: TGTGCCAGCAGCTTAAAGCCTAACGGGGAGCTGTTTTTT. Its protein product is CASSLKPNGELFF.

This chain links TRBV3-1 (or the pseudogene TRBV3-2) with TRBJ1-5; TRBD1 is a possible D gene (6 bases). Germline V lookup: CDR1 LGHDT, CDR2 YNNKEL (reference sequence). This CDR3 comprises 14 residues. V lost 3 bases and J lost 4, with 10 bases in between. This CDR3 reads CASSQGARNQPQHF. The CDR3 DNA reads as TGTGCCAGCAGCCAGGGGGCGAGAAATCAGCCCCAGCATTTT.

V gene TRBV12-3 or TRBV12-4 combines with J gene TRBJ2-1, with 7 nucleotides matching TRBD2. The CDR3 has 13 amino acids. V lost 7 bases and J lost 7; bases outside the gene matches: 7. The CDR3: CASTGLGGNEQFF. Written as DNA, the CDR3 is TGTGCCAGCACCGGGTTGGGGGGGAATGAGCAGTTCTTC.